The 25 T cell receptor gamma chains listed next were all sequenced from one sample in a study of γδ T cells in repeated Plasmodium falciparum infection. TCRdb called clones from the multiplex PCR reads again using CATT. The sample has some 13,000 gamma-chain clones; roughly 1.7% are singletons. Gammadelta T cells were flow-sorted from PBMC into Vgamma9/Vdelta2+ and Vdelta2-negative populations for bulk analysis. The sequencing input was gamma-delta T cells from blood. Every receptor here comes from a pool of human donors (malaria-infected and uninfected, not separated).

As regards this clone: The protein given by TCRdb reflects a much larger clone and differs at residue 12 from this DNA's translation, likely from a read error; the protein shown is the DNA's translation. The chain recombines TRGV9 with TRGJ1 or TRGJ2. The J gene is absent in TCRdb and was assigned here via DNA matching to germline. This CDR3 has 15 amino acids. CDR1 is GITISATS and CDR2 is ISYDGTV in the germline V gene (reference sequence). The CDR3 protein is CALWEVGLLDYEKLF. Here the CDR3 DNA reads TGTGCCTTGTGGGAGGTAGGATTATTGGATTATGAGAAACTCTTT.

Concerning this clone: The TCRdb protein comes from a much larger clone and disagrees with this DNA's translation at residue 7, likely due to a read error; the protein given here is derived from the DNA. The rearrangement links TRGV4 to TRGJ1 or TRGJ2. TCRdb records no J gene; here it was assigned by comparing the DNA to germline. The CDR3 totals 10 residues. J lost 12 bases, V lost 0 bases, and 2 bases had no gene match. Looked up from germline, CDR1 is EGSTGY and CDR2 is YDSYTSSV. CDR3 nucleotides: TGTGCCACCTGGGATGGGAGGAAACTCTTT. Translating gives CATWDGRKLF.

This clone was recorded many times. The amino acid sequence in TCRdb belongs to a much larger clone and departs from this DNA's translation at residue 9, likely a sequencing read error; the sequence shown is translated from the DNA. The chain uses TRGV9 and TRGJ1 or TRGJ2. Germline V gene data show CDR1 as GITISATS and CDR2 as ISYDGTV (reference sequence). The trim removed 10 bases at V and 4 bases at J, leaving 19 bases unmatched. This CDR3 is 15 amino acids long. CDR3 loop: CAFRPRSVHYYKKLF. The CDR3, as DNA: TGTGCCTTTAGACCAAGAAGCGTGCACTATTATAAGAAACTCTTT.

This clone has a count of ten or more. TCRdb shows a much larger clone's protein in place of this DNA's translation, and the two differ at residue 13, likely through a read error; the protein shown is translated from the DNA. V gene TRGV9 combines with J gene TRGJP. CDR3 length: 16 amino acids. From germline, CDR1 is GITISATS and CDR2 ISYDGTV (reference sequence). In DNA, the CDR3 is TGTGCCTTGTGGGAGGGACAAGAGTTGGGCAAAAAAGTCAAGGTATTT. Translating gives CALWEGQELGKKVKVF.

About this clone itself: A read error likely explains this, since a far larger clone differs by one base. Other DNA sequences from this sample encode an identical CDR3 as well. No J gene was named, though the V gene is TRGV4. Germline V CDR1 and CDR2: EGSTGY, YDSYTSSV. The CDR3 spans 13 residues. CDR3 in amino acids: CATWDGCVYKKLF. The CDR3 DNA reads as TGTGCCACCTGGGATGGTTGCGTTTATAAGAAGCTCTTT.

This clone was recorded many times. The translation of this DNA and the TCRdb protein of a much larger clone differ at residue 3, probably owing to a read error; the protein shown here is translated from the DNA. The chain combines TRGV2 with TRGJP2. TCRdb gives no J gene; it was assigned here by matching the DNA to germline. Germline lookup yields CDR1 EGSNGY and CDR2 YDSYNSKV. The CDR3 is 14 residues long. CDR3 sequence: CAAWDERSDWIKTF. In DNA, the CDR3 is TGTGCCGCCTGGGACGAGCGAAGTGATTGGATCAAGACGTTT.

On this clone itself: A single base is all that separates this from a far larger clone, so a read error is likely. This sample also contains other DNA sequences that code for the same CDR3. J is TRGJ1 or TRGJ2 and V is TRGV3. Assignment of the J gene here rests on matching the DNA to germline, because TCRdb gives none. Germline V gene lookup returns CDR1 VTNTFY and CDR2 YDVSTARD (reference sequence). The CDR3 has 13 residues. CDR3 sequence reads: CATWPRGYYKKLF. The CDR3 DNA follows: TGTGCCACCTGGCCCCGGGGTTATTACAAGAAACTCTTT.

This clone was recorded many times. TCRdb's entry gives the protein of a much larger clone, which mismatches this DNA's translation at residue 5, likely from a read error; the protein reported here is translated from the DNA. The chain joins TRGV9 to TRGJP. The J gene comes from matching the DNA to germline here; TCRdb lacks it. This CDR3 is 18 amino acids long. CDR1 and CDR2 (germline): GITISATS, ISYDGTV (reference sequence). The chain's CDR3 is CALWGVHSGELGKKIKVF. The CDR3 bases are TGTGCCTTGTGGGGGGTGCATTCGGGAGAGTTGGGCAAAAAAATCAAGGTATTT.

There are many counts of this clone. The chain has TRGV9 and TRGJP. TCRdb records no J gene; here it was assigned by comparing the DNA to germline. Germline loops: CDR1 GITISATS, CDR2 ISYDGTV (reference sequence). Trimming at V came to 4 bases and at J to 6 bases, leaving 9 bases not matched to a gene. The CDR3 length is 17 residues. The CDR3 region is CALWDNRGELGKKIKVF. Here the CDR3 DNA reads TGTGCCTTGTGGGATAATCGAGGAGAGTTGGGCAAAAAAATCAAGGTATTT.

Details on this clone: A read error likely explains why the TCRdb protein, taken from a much larger clone, differs from this DNA's translation at residue 13; the protein shown is translated from the DNA. The rearrangement uses TRGV9 and TRGJP. TCRdb leaves out the J gene; it was filled in here by matching the DNA to germline. This CDR3 is built from 16 residues. CDR1 GITISATS and CDR2 ISYDGTV come from the germline V gene (reference sequence). The CDR3 sequence: CAYPRTQELGKKTKVF. In DNA form, the CDR3 reads TGTGCCTACCCGCGAACACAAGAGTTGGGCAAAAAAACCAAGGTATTT.

The sample holds many counts of this clone. TCRdb has a much larger clone's protein, which differs at residue 10 from the translation of this DNA, likely because of a read error; what is shown is the protein translated from the DNA. J is TRGJ1 or TRGJ2 and V is TRGV2. Germline CDR1 and CDR2: EGSNGY and YDSYNSKV. The CDR3 has 12 amino acids. As DNA, the CDR3 is TGTGCCACCTGGGACGGGCATCATAAGAGACTCTTT. Translating it yields CATWDGHHKRLF.

This clone was recorded a few times. TCRdb's listed protein matches a much larger clone and diverges from this DNA's translation at residue 7, likely through a read error; the protein shown comes from the DNA. The V gene is TRGV9, the J gene TRGJP. The J gene was missing in TCRdb and was found by matching the end of the DNA to germline. The germline V gene has CDR1 GITISATS and CDR2 ISYDGTV (reference sequence). This CDR3 comprises 18 residues. V trimming: 0 bases; J trimming: 6 bases; junction bases outside the gene matches: 8. The CDR3 region is CALWEVNSGELGKKIKVF. CDR3 nucleotides: TGTGCCTTGTGGGAGGTGAATTCGGGAGAGTTGGGCAAAAAAATCAAGGTATTT.

For this clone: One base away lies a much larger clone, so this may be a sequencing read error. Other DNA sequences in the same sample also yield this CDR3. The chain carries TRGV9 and TRGJP. As TCRdb names no J gene, one was assigned here on the basis of a DNA match to germline. The germline V gene encodes CDR1 GITISATS and CDR2 ISYDGTV (reference sequence). The CDR3 runs 15 residues. The CDR3 here is CALWEVELGKKIKVF. For the CDR3, the DNA is TGTGCCTTATGGGAGGTGGAGTTGGGCAAAAAGATCAAGGTATTT.

This clone was counted at least ten times. The TCRdb protein comes from a much larger clone and disagrees with this DNA's translation at residue 5, likely due to a read error; the protein given here is derived from the DNA. The chain uses TRGV9 and TRGJP. TCRdb is silent on the J gene; assignment here came from matching the DNA to germline. V shed 6 bases, J shed 4 bases, and the junction held 6 bases outside the gene matches. Germline V gene lookup returns CDR1 GITISATS and CDR2 ISYDGTV (reference sequence). This CDR3 comprises 16 residues. CDR3 nucleotides: TGTGCCTTGTGGAACCGCCAAGAGTTGGGCAAAAAAATCAAGGTATTT. Translated, it gives CALWNRQELGKKIKVF.

This clone came up a few times. A read error is the likely source, as a far larger clone sits one nucleotide away. The same CDR3 is also encoded by other DNA sequences in this sample. In DNA form, the CDR3 reads TGTGCCCTGTGGGAGAGCGGCGGTTATAAGAAACTCTTT. It translates to CALWESGGYKKLF. The gene calls are TRGV9 and TRGJ1 or TRGJ2. TCRdb leaves out the J gene; it was filled in here by matching the DNA to germline. The CDR3 is made up of 13 amino acids. Germline lookup yields CDR1 GITISATS and CDR2 ISYDGTV (reference sequence).

In regard to this clone: The DNA is omitted, as the CDR3 cannot be located on it reliably, and the CDR3 follows TCRdb's listing. With the J gene uncalled, the V gene is TRGV5. The germline V gene has CDR1 VINAFY and CDR2 YDVSNSKD. With termini counted, the CDR3 has 32 amino acids. The CDR3 spells CATWAGLIIIRNSLAVEQHLVSQVSIGRIQHF.

Ten or more counts support this clone. The protein recorded in TCRdb matches a much larger clone and deviates from this DNA's translation at residue 5, suggesting a read error; the protein here is obtained by translating the DNA. The chain recombines TRGV4 with TRGJ1 or TRGJ2. In the absence of a J gene in TCRdb, the DNA was matched to germline to assign it here. CDR3 length: 16 residues. Germline lookup yields CDR1 EGSTGY and CDR2 YDSYTSSV. As DNA, the CDR3 is TGTGCCACCTGGAATGGGTACCCTCCAGTTTATTATAAGAAACTCTTT. Amino acid sequence: CATWNGYPPVYYKKLF.

Worth noting for this clone: TCRdb records a much larger clone's protein for this DNA, with a difference at residue 6 that likely arises from a read error; the protein given is the translation of the DNA. The chain employs TRGV9 and TRGJ1 or TRGJ2. The J gene, missing from TCRdb, was assigned here through DNA to germline matching. The trim removed 3 bases at V and 5 bases at J, leaving 7 bases unmatched. CDR3 length equals 13 residues. CDR1 is GITISATS, CDR2 ISYDGTV, per germline (reference sequence). The CDR3 coding sequence is TGTGCCTTGTGGGAGAAGGTGAATTATAAGAAACTCTTT. Translated: CALWEKVNYKKLF.

This clone was picked up a small number of times. TCRdb assigns this DNA the protein of a much larger clone, which departs from its translation at residue 3; this likely reflects a read error, and the protein shown comes from translating the DNA. The chain combines TRGV8 with TRGJP1. TCRdb lists no J gene, so it was determined here by aligning the DNA to germline. Germline CDR1 reads VENAVY; CDR2 reads YDSYNSRV. The CDR3 is made up of 11 amino acids. The CDR3 nucleotides are TGTGCCGCCTGGAGGGGTTGGTTCAAGATATTT. Translating it yields CAAWRGWFKIF.

This clone showed up many times. This DNA translates differently at residue 6 from the TCRdb protein, which is that of a much larger clone; a read error is likely, and the protein shown is the DNA's own translation. The CDR3: CALWEAHRPQELGKKIKVF. In nucleotides, the CDR3 is TGTGCCTTGTGGGAGGCGCATCGCCCTCAAGAGTTGGGCAAAAAAATCAAGGTATTT. V and J are TRGV9 and TRGJP. The J gene comes from matching the DNA to germline here; TCRdb lacks it. CDR3 length equals 19 residues. Germline-derived CDR1 and CDR2 are GITISATS and ISYDGTV (reference sequence). The junction had 11 bases not matched to a gene; V was cut back by 2 bases and J by 4 bases.

In this sample, this clone turned up many times. A much larger clone is a single base away; this may be a read error. Within the sample, other DNA sequences also encode this same CDR3. V usage is TRGV3 and J usage is TRGJP2. Germline values: CDR1 VTNTFY, CDR2 YDVSTARD (reference sequence). J was trimmed by 2 bases and V by 0 bases; bases with no gene match: 9. There are 17 residues in the CDR3. The CDR3 sequence is CATWDRFSRSSDWIKTF. The CDR3 DNA reads as TGTGCCACCTGGGACAGGTTTAGTAGGAGTAGTGATTGGATCAAGACGTTT.

In its sample, this clone was seen many times. This likely traces to a read error, being one base from a far larger clone. Other DNA sequences in this specimen translate into the identical CDR3. The rearrangement uses TRGV9 and TRGJ1 or TRGJ2. TCRdb offers no J gene call, so here the DNA was matched to germline to obtain one. Trimming took 1 base from V and 7 from J; bases not matched to a gene: 4. Germline loops: CDR1 GITISATS, CDR2 ISYDGTV (reference sequence). The CDR3 is made up of 12 amino acids. Here the CDR3 reads CALWEVPYKKLF. The CDR3 DNA reads TGTGCCTTGTGGGAGGTCCCCTATAAGAAACTCTTT.

Details on this clone: A read error likely explains why the TCRdb protein, taken from a much larger clone, differs from this DNA's translation at residue 3; the protein shown is translated from the DNA. The gene calls are TRGV8 and TRGJP1. The J gene was missing in TCRdb and was found by matching the end of the DNA to germline. The CDR3 has 15 residues. Germline loops: CDR1 VENAVY, CDR2 YDSYNSRV. The CDR3 nucleotides are TGTGCCGCCTGGGATAGGTATACCACTGGTTGGTTCAAGATATTT. Its translation is CAAWDRYTTGWFKIF.

This clone has more than one count but fewer than ten. The protein given by TCRdb reflects a much larger clone and differs at residue 10 from this DNA's translation, likely from a read error; the protein shown is the DNA's translation. J is TRGJP and V is TRGV9. No J segment appears in TCRdb, so it was assigned here by matching the sequence to germline. The CDR3 length is 17 residues. Per the germline V gene, CDR1 is GITISATS and CDR2 is ISYDGTV (reference sequence). This CDR3 reads CALWEVHKESGKKIKVF. In nucleotides, the CDR3 is TGTGCCTTGTGGGAGGTCCATAAAGAGTCGGGCAAAAAAATCAAGGTATTT.

Worth noting for this clone: This is likely an artifact of a read error, given a far larger clone one base away. In the same sample, other DNA sequences code for this CDR3. The chain is built from TRGV9 and TRGJ1 or TRGJ2. The J gene, not given by TCRdb, was assigned here from a germline match of the nucleotide sequence. From germline, CDR1 is GITISATS and CDR2 ISYDGTV (reference sequence). The CDR3 is 15 residues long. The CDR3 spells CALWEVFPAYYKKLF. In nucleotides, the CDR3 is TGTGCTTTGTGGGAGGTGTTCCCTGCTTATTATAAGAAACTCTTT.